Listed here are 28 T cell receptor beta chains from one sample, sequenced in a study of blood T cell repertoires in COVID-19. The assay was immunoSEQ multiplex PCR, and TCRdb's table has in-frame clones only and misses some. Of around 80,000 clones listed, about 80% are singletons. Sequencing was done on a sample of peripheral blood. The receptor set was obtained from a man older than 75 with acute or convalescent COVID-19.

This clone was seen only a few times. This chain uses TRBV3-1 (or the pseudogene TRBV3-2) with TRBJ2-7, with D hard to call. The CDR3 runs 15 residues. Between the trimmed V and J ends, which lost 1 base and 4 bases, there was a span of 14 bases. From germline, CDR1 is LGHDT and CDR2 YNNKEL (reference sequence). The CDR3 nucleotides are TGTGCCAGCAGCCAAGGGGCAATTGGATGGTACGAGCAGTACTTC. Translated, it gives CASSQGAIGWYEQYF.

The V and J genes are TRBV6-5 and TRBJ1-2; 8 bases line up with TRBD1. The CDR3 totals 14 residues. After removal of 7 bases from V and 6 bases from J, the junction contained 10 bases not matched to a gene. Germline-derived CDR1 and CDR2 are MNHEY and SVGAGI. CDR3 coding DNA: TGTGCCAGCAATGGCTGGACAGGGAGCGATGGCTACACCTTC. The encoded protein is CASNGWTGSDGYTF.

The genes are TRBV6-1 and TRBJ1-4; TRBD1 is a possible D gene (6 bases). The CDR3 length is 16 residues. The germline V gene encodes CDR1 MNHNS and CDR2 SASEGT. V was pared by 4 bases and J by 3 bases, with 15 bases between. CDR3 sequence reads: CASSAPPGQANEKLFF. CDR3 sequence (DNA): TGTGCCAGCAGTGCTCCACCGGGACAAGCTAATGAAAAACTGTTTTTT.

J is TRBJ1-2 and V is TRBV4-1; a possible D gene is TRBD1 (5 bases). The CDR3 spans 17 residues. V dropped 5 bases and J dropped 4 bases, with 23 bases sitting between them. CDR1 and CDR2 (germline): MGHRA, YSYEKL. CDR3 sequence (DNA): TGCGCCAGCAGCTCACCACGGGAGGGGCCTCACGGCTATGGCTACACCTTC. It encodes CASSSPREGPHGYGYTF.

The V and J genes are TRBV5-4 and TRBJ2-3, with 15 bases that match TRBD2. J lost 6 bases, V lost 4 bases, and 6 bases had no gene match. CDR3 length: 16 amino acids. CDR1 and CDR2 (germline): SGHNT, YYREEE (reference sequence). This CDR3 is CASSRTSGGARDTQYF. DNA of the CDR3: TGTGCCAGCAGCAGGACTAGCGGGGGGGCCAGGGATACGCAGTATTTT.

The chain combines TRBV6-5 with TRBJ1-1; maybe TRBD1 (5 bases). The CDR3 is 13 amino acids. Germline CDR1 reads MNHEY; CDR2 reads SVGAGI. The germline V and J ends were trimmed by 6 bases and 0 bases, with 8 bases remaining between them. The CDR3: CASRQDLNTEAFF. DNA of the CDR3: TGTGCCAGCAGACAGGACCTGAACACTGAAGCTTTCTTT.

This clone has a handful of counts. As DNA, the CDR3 is TGTGCCAGCAGCTTAGATCAAACGGGACTCACGAACCAAGAGACCCAGTACTTC. Translation: CASSLDQTGLTNQETQYF. The rearrangement links TRBV11-2 to TRBJ2-5; D might be TRBD2 (6 bases). CDR1 and CDR2 from the germline V gene are SGHAT and FQNNGV. CDR3 size: 18 residues. V shed 0 bases and J shed 0 bases, with 17 bases lying between them.

The chain joins TRBV5-1 to TRBJ1-2; tentative D call: TRBD1 (5 bases). The V end was cut by 1 base, the J end by 6 bases, with 16 bases between. CDR3 length: 15 residues. Germline V gives CDR1 SGHRS, CDR2 YFSETQ. The CDR3 is CASSLFEGERDGYTF. CDR3 coding DNA: TGCGCCAGCAGCTTGTTTGAAGGGGAGCGGGATGGCTACACCTTC.

This rearrangement joins TRBV7-6 to TRBJ1-5; 9 nucleotides line up with TRBD1. CDR1 SGHVS and CDR2 FNYEAQ come from the germline V gene. The CDR3 length is 17 residues. Trimming cost V 3 bases and J 1 base; bases outside gene matches: 7. The chain's CDR3 is CASSLGTGLGSNQPQHF. The CDR3 DNA follows: TGTGCCAGCAGCTTGGGGACAGGGCTGGGAAGCAATCAGCCCCAGCATTTT.

As to this clone: In the same sample, other DNA sequences code for this CDR3. V gene TRBV11-2 combines with J gene TRBJ1-1; D might be TRBD1 (5 bases). V was shortened by 4 bases and J by 2 bases, with 8 bases between the two germline ends. The CDR3 has 13 residues. Germline V gives CDR1 SGHAT, CDR2 FQNNGV. The CDR3 here is CASSSDRNTEAFF. In nucleotides, the CDR3 is TGTGCCAGCAGCTCCGACAGAAACACTGAAGCTTTCTTT.

Written as DNA, the CDR3 is TGTGCCAGCAGTTACTCGAAGGCAGGGGGTGAAAAACTGTTTTTT. Its protein is CASSYSKAGGEKLFF. V gene TRBV6-6 combines with J gene TRBJ1-4; 7 bases are a match to TRBD1. This CDR3 comprises 15 residues. V lost 0 bases, J lost 7 bases, and 5 bases stayed unmatched. The germline V gene has CDR1 MNHNY and CDR2 SVGAGI (reference sequence).

V and J are TRBV6-1 and TRBJ1-2; the D gene is possibly TRBD1 (5 bases). Deletions cut 0 bases from V and 6 bases from J, with 14 bases between. The V gene's germline CDR1 is MNHNS and CDR2 SASEGT. The CDR3 length is 15 residues. CDR3 in amino acids: CASSEAPGNRDGYTF. In DNA form, the CDR3 reads TGTGCCAGCAGTGAAGCCCCAGGGAATCGGGATGGCTACACCTTC.

The CDR3 DNA reads as TGTGCCTGGAAGACTGTAACCGGGGAGCTGTTTTTT. This encodes CAWKTVTGELFF. The genes are TRBV30 and TRBJ2-2; D is unclear. The CDR3 contains 12 residues. The germline V and J ends were trimmed by 4 bases and 5 bases, with 8 bases remaining between them. Germline CDR1 is GTSNPN and CDR2 is SVGIG (reference sequence).

This chain's CDR3 is CASSFTGENTEAFF. In nucleotides, the CDR3 is TGCGCCAGCAGCTTTACAGGGGAGAACACTGAAGCTTTCTTT. The genes are TRBV5-1 and TRBJ1-1, with 7 bases aligning to TRBD1. Germline V CDR1 and CDR2: SGHRS, YFSETQ. V gave up 2 bases and J gave up 1 base; unmatched junction bases: 2. This CDR3 is 14 amino acids long.

The V call is TRBV6-2 or TRBV6-3, the J call TRBJ1-2, with 9 bases matching TRBD1. The CDR3 consists of 16 residues. Germline V CDR1 and CDR2: MNHEY, SVGEGT. Trimming removed 6 bases from V and 4 bases from J; junction bases left unmatched: 12. This CDR3 is CASSFSPDRGSYGYTF. The CDR3, as DNA: TGTGCCAGCAGCTTTAGCCCCGACAGGGGGAGCTATGGCTACACCTTC.

The V gene is TRBV7-8, the J gene TRBJ1-3; no clear D gene. The V and J ends lost 2 bases and 0 bases respectively, with 11 bases between them. The germline gives CDR1 SGHVS, CDR2 FQNEAQ. CDR3 size: 16 residues. The CDR3 DNA sequence: TGTGCCAGCAGCTTACCTGCCCTAGTCTCTGGAAACACCATATATTTT. This encodes CASSLPALVSGNTIYF.

This sequence joins TRBV28 and TRBJ2-5; 7 bases map to TRBD2. The CDR3 has 18 residues. With 4 bases clipped from V and 0 bases from J, the junction kept 14 bases outside the gene matches. The V gene's germline CDR1 is MDHEN and CDR2 SYDVKM. In DNA form, the CDR3 reads TGTGCCAGCAGTTGGGCCTTAGTTGTCGGGGGGAACCAAGAGACCCAGTACTTC. Protein: CASSWALVVGGNQETQYF.

V gene TRBV2 combines with J gene TRBJ1-6, with 8 bases lining up with TRBD1. V lost 7 bases to trimming and J lost 7 bases; unmatched junction nucleotides: 3. Germline CDR1 and CDR2: SNHLY and FYNNEI. The CDR3 consists of 13 residues. Written as DNA, the CDR3 is TGTGCCAGCACTTACAGGGGGAATTCACCCCTCCACTTT. This gives the protein CASTYRGNSPLHF.

The chain recombines TRBV4-2 with TRBJ2-4; D is possibly TRBD1 (5 bases). Germline V gene data show CDR1 as LGHNA and CDR2 as YNFKEQ. The CDR3 has 19 residues. With 0 bases removed from V and 0 bases from J, the gap between germline ends came to 18 bases. The CDR3 nucleotides read TGTGCCAGCAGCCAAGAACCTGTAAGGGGATCTCTAGCCAAAAACATTCAGTACTTC. Amino acids: CASSQEPVRGSLAKNIQYF.

The chain has TRBV3-1 (or the pseudogene TRBV3-2) and TRBJ1-1; 7 bases map to TRBD1. Germline lookup yields CDR1 LGHDT and CDR2 YNNKEL (reference sequence). The CDR3 runs 12 residues. V lost 3 bases and J lost 11; bases outside the gene matches: 6. CDR3 protein: CASSQDNRGAFF. CDR3 bases: TGTGCCAGCAGCCAGGATAACAGGGGTGCTTTCTTT.

The chain uses TRBV10-1 and TRBJ2-3, with 12 positions matching TRBD1. The ends lost 7 bases at V and 3 bases at J; junction bases unmatched: 8. The CDR3 has 16 residues. CDR1 is WNHNN, CDR2 SYGVQD, per germline (reference sequence). Written as DNA, the CDR3 is TGCGCCAGCAAGCCGGGACAGGGGGCAGGGACAGATACGCAGTATTTT. It translates to CASKPGQGAGTDTQYF.

This clone was observed a few times. The chain has TRBV21-1 and TRBJ1-1. TRBV21-1 has pseudogene status. This CDR3 contains 16 residues. Here the CDR3 reads CASSKAEDPGDSEAFF. The CDR3 nucleotides read TGTGCCAGCAGCAAAGCGGAGGATCCAGGAGATTCCGAAGCTTTCTTT.

This clone was detected only a few times. The genes are TRBV10-3 and TRBJ1-2, with D uncertain. The CDR3 spans 14 residues. Germline CDR1 ENHRY, CDR2 SYGVKD. The germline V and J ends were trimmed by 6 bases and 8 bases, with 19 bases remaining between them. As DNA, the CDR3 is TGTGCCATCAGGGACCCCGGAGGCAGGTTCGGCTACACCTTC. This encodes CAIRDPGGRFGYTF.

This rearrangement joins TRBV7-3 to TRBJ1-1, with TRBD1 identical over 7 bases. The germline CDR1 and CDR2 sequences are SGHTA and FQGTGA. V lost 2 bases, J lost 2 bases, and 5 bases stayed unmatched. The CDR3 is made up of 15 amino acids. The CDR3 here is CASSLDDRENTEAFF. CDR3 nucleotide sequence: TGTGCCAGCAGCTTAGACGACAGGGAAAACACTGAAGCTTTCTTT.

The CDR3 here is CATSRDPDSSYNSPLHF. The CDR3 nucleotides are TGTGCCACCAGCAGAGACCCAGACAGCTCCTATAATTCACCCCTCCACTTT. V and J are TRBV15 and TRBJ1-6, with D possibly matching TRBD1 (5 bases). The germline V gene encodes CDR1 LNHNV and CDR2 YYDKDF (reference sequence). This CDR3 contains 17 residues. V was pared by 0 bases and J by 0 bases, with 9 bases between. Full variable domain (rest looked up from reference TRBV15 and TRBJ1-6): DAMVIQNPRYQVTQFGKPVTLSCSQTLNHNVMYWYQQKSSQAPKLLFHYYDKDFNNEADTPDNFQSRRPNTSFCFLDIRSPGLGDTAMYLCATSRDPDSSYNSPLHFGNGTRLTVT.

The chain combines TRBV7-2 with TRBJ1-1; D unclear. CDR3 length: 14 amino acids. V was pared by 4 bases and J by 1 base, with 10 bases between. The germline gives CDR1 SGHTA, CDR2 FQGNSA. The CDR3 coding sequence is TGTGCCAGCAGCTGGACCGGGGAGAACACTGAAGCTTTCTTT. Translation gives CASSWTGENTEAFF.

The chain employs TRBV5-1 and TRBJ2-1, with 8 bases lining up with TRBD2. Germline V gives CDR1 SGHRS, CDR2 YFSETQ. This CDR3 is 15 amino acids long. V lost 0 bases, J lost 7 bases, and 6 bases stayed unmatched. CDR3: CASSLASGGRNEQFF. CDR3 DNA sequence: TGCGCCAGCAGCTTGGCCTCGGGGGGGCGTAATGAGCAGTTCTTC.

The chain employs TRBV2 and TRBJ1-6; a possible D gene is TRBD1 (6 bases). The germline V and J ends were trimmed by 5 bases and 9 bases, with 14 bases remaining between them. CDR3 length: 14 residues. The germline V gene encodes CDR1 SNHLY and CDR2 FYNNEI. The CDR3 region has the DNA TGTGCCAGCAGTTCTACAGGGTCTGTTTCACCCCTCCACTTT. Its protein is CASSSTGSVSPLHF.